Listed below are T cell receptor beta chains from one sample, sequenced in a study of blood T cell repertoires in COVID-19. Method: immunoSEQ multiplex PCR; TCRdb's copy keeps in-frame clones and lacks some. The table includes roughly 84,000 clones, 75% to 90% detected once. Material: peripheral blood. These receptor sequences come from a woman in her thirties or forties with active or convalescent COVID-19. CDR3s include the opening cysteine and the closing phenylalanine or tryptophan. The D gene is left open where the match is weak.

j_gene	len	d_gene	v_gene	CDR3aa
TRBJ2-3	21	TRBD2	TRBV7-3	CASSLKPFGLAGVSSTDTQYF
TRBJ2-3	12	NA	TRBV27	CASSLRGDTQYF
TRBJ1-1	20	TRBD1	TRBV4-3	CASSQEDRGSVWGRNTEAFF
TRBJ1-5	14	TRBD1	TRBV6-5	CASRQTGVVQPQHF
TRBJ2-7	16	NA	TRBV3-1/TRBV3-2	CASSQDSGRGSYEQYF
TRBJ2-2	15	NA	TRBV18	CASSPDLIGIGELFF
TRBJ2-5	13	NA	TRBV19	CASSLQGGETQYF
TRBJ1-3	14	NA	TRBV2	CASRADGGGNTIYF
TRBJ2-1	16	NA	TRBV6-6	CASSYPRQSSYNEQFF
TRBJ2-5	12	NA	TRBV5-1	CASTEQQETQYF
TRBJ2-3	15	NA	TRBV14	CASSQGALGTDTQYF
TRBJ1-3	14	TRBD1	TRBV30	CAWSLTGSGNTIYF
TRBJ1-1	16	TRBD1	TRBV7-3	CASSSGTGKLNTEAFF
TRBJ2-7	15	TRBD2	TRBV7-2	CASSTPGGGHYEQYF
TRBJ2-7	15	TRBD1	TRBV7-6	CASSFRTGSSYEQYF
TRBJ1-4	16	TRBD1	TRBV6-5	CASSYSGQGAGEKLFF
TRBJ2-3	17	TRBD2	TRBV9	CASSVGASGGGTDTQYF
TRBJ2-5	12	NA	TRBV7-2	CASSPNQETQYF
TRBJ2-1	15	TRBD1	TRBV9	CASSVGQGPDNEQFF
TRBJ2-7	14	TRBD1	TRBV28	CASSLPGQNYEQYF
TRBJ2-1	13	NA	TRBV5-1	CASSLSSYNEQFF
TRBJ1-2	14	TRBD1	TRBV7-3	CASSQGQGNYGYTF
TRBJ1-2	16	NA	TRBV28	CASSITGFQPNYGYTF
TRBJ2-7	15	NA	TRBV4-3	CASSQEQTGSYEQYF
TRBJ2-1	15	TRBD2	TRBV6-5	CASSYGGGVYNEQFF
TRBJ1-2	14	NA	TRBV28	CASSFVRSLAGYTF
TRBJ2-1	13	TRBD2	TRBV30	CATKPASGGEQFF
TRBJ2-5	16	TRBD2	TRBV2	CASSEASTSGAETQYF
TRBJ2-7	16	NA	TRBV4-3	CASSQDAGWTGRGQYF
TRBJ2-5	15	NA	TRBV18	CASSPNPGFQETQYF
TRBJ2-7	15	NA	TRBV7-3	CASSLGSPDSYEQYF
TRBJ2-2	13	NA	TRBV20-1	CSASVRSTGELFF